The entry below gives a single T cell receptor (beta chain) sequence along with its context. This sample is part of a study of primary melanoma T cells and metastatic recurrence. Study background: Samples were primary melanomas of stage T2 to T4.

The method was immunoSEQ multiplex PCR; TCRdb's version includes in-frame clones alone and lacks a portion of them. The data contain over a thousand clones, roughly 80% of them singletons. Germline-derived CDR1 and CDR2 are MGHDK and SYGVNS. The CDR3 is 16 residues long. Between the trimmed V and J ends, which lost 2 bases and 0 bases, there was a span of 13 bases. The chain joins TRBV25-1 to TRBJ1-1, with a tentative D call TRBD1 (5 bases). Sequenced material: melanoma tumor tissue. This clonotype originated in a human donor with melanoma. The CDR3 nucleotides are TGTGCCAGCAGTGAACGGGGAGGGGTAATGAACACTGAAGCTTTCTTT. It translates to CASSERGGVMNTEAFF.